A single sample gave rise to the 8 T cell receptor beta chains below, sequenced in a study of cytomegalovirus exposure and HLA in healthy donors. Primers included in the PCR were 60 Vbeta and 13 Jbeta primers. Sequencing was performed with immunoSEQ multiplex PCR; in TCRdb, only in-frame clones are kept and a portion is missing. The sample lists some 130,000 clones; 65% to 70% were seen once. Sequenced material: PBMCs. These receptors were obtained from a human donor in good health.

CDR3 DNA sequence: TGTGCCAGTAGTGTTACGGGGGATGATGGCTACACCTTC. Protein: CASSVTGDDGYTF. The genes are TRBV19 and TRBJ1-2, with D possibly matching TRBD1 (5 bases). This CDR3 has 13 residues. Trimming pared 5 bases from V and 6 bases from J, leaving 13 bases between. Germline-derived CDR1 and CDR2 are LNHDA and SQIVND (reference sequence).

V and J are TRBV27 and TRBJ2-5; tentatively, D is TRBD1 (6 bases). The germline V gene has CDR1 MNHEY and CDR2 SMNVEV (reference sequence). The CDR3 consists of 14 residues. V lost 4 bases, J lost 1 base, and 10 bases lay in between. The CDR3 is CASSSTGFQETQYF. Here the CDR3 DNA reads TGTGCCAGCAGTTCCACAGGGTTCCAAGAGACCCAGTACTTC.

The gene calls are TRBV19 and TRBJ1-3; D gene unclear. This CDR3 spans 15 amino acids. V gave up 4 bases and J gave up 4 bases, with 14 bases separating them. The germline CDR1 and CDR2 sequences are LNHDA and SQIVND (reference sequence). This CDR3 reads CASSTLLVPGNTIYF. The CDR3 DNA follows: TGTGCCAGTAGTACCCTTTTAGTACCCGGAAACACCATATATTTT.

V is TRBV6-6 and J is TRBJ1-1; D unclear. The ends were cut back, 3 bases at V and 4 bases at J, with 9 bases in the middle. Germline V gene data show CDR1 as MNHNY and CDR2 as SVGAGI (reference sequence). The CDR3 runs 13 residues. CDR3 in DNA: TGTGCCAGCAGTTATCGGGGTATCACTGAAGCTTTCTTT. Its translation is CASSYRGITEAFF.

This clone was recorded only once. The CDR3 region has the DNA TGTGCCAGCAGTTCCCCGGGGGGGTACAATGAGCAGTTCTTC. It encodes CASSSPGGYNEQFF. The rearrangement joins TRBV28 to TRBJ2-1, with 8 bases lining up with TRBD2. This CDR3 is built from 14 residues. J lost 4 bases, V lost 4 bases, and 3 bases had no gene match. CDR1 and CDR2 from the germline V gene are MDHEN and SYDVKM.

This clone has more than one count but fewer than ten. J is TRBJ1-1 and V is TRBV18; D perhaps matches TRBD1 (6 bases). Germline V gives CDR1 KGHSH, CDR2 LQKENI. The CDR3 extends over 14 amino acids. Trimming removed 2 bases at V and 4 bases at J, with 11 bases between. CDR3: CASSPLQGITEAFF. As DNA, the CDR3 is TGTGCCAGCTCACCATTGCAGGGGATCACTGAAGCTTTCTTT.

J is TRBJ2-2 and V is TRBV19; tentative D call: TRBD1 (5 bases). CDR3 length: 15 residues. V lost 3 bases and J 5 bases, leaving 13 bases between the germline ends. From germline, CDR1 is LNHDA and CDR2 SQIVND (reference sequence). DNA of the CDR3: TGTGCCAGTAGTATTGGACAAGAGAGGACCGGGGAGCTGTTTTTT. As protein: CASSIGQERTGELFF.

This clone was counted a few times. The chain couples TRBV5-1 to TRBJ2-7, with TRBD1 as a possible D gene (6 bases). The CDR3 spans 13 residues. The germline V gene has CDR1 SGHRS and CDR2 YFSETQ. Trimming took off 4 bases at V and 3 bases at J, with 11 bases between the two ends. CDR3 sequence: CASSTGTRYEQYF. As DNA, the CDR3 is TGCGCCAGCAGCACCGGGACACGCTACGAGCAGTACTTC.